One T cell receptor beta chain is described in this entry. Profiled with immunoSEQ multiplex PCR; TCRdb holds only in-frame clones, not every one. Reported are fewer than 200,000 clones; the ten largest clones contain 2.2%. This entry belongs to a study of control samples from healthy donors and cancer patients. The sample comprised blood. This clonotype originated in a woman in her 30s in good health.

The CDR3 loop is CASRTTGGYGYTF. The CDR3 DNA is TGTGCCAGCAGGACAACAGGGGGGTATGGCTACACCTTC. The gene calls are TRBV12-3 or TRBV12-4 and TRBJ1-2; 8 bases map to TRBD1. J was trimmed by 5 bases and V by 6 bases; bases with no gene match: 5. This CDR3 contains 13 residues.